What follows describes a single T cell receptor (beta chain). Assay: immunoSEQ multiplex PCR; the TCRdb copy retains only in-frame clones and omits some. Of approximately 480,000 clones in the sample, roughly 89% were seen once. This record comes from a study of Ad26.COV2.S vaccination and SARS-CoV-2 variants. Treatment reported: 19 received Ad26.COV2.S at low or high dose, single or two shots; about 5 received placebo; per-sample allocation not given. After the first vaccine or placebo injection, samples were drawn on day 63. This CDR3 has 15 residues. Germline assignment: CDR1 MNHEY and CDR2 SVGAGI. Between the trimmed V and J ends, which lost 2 bases and 5 bases, there was a span of 13 bases.

This clonotype originated in a person between 18 and 60 years old who received the Ad26.COV2.S COVID-19 vaccine or a placebo. The chain uses TRBV6-5 and TRBJ1-5; D might be TRBD1 (6 bases). The sequenced sample was peripheral blood, obtained in a trial of Ad26.COV2.S vaccine versus placebo. The CDR3 spells CASSYLGGADQPQHF. CDR3 sequence (DNA): TGTGCCAGCAGTTACCTGGGGGGGGCAGATCAGCCCCAGCATTTT.